Presented here are 19 T cell receptor beta chains from one specimen sequenced in a study of technical replicates of blood from a few donors. Assay: immunoSEQ multiplex PCR; the TCRdb copy retains only in-frame clones and omits some. The table lists around 67,000 clones, nearly 97% of them singletons. Source material: T cells isolated from PBMCs. The source of these receptors is a human donor in good health.

This rearrangement joins TRBV5-1 to TRBJ2-5; D uncertain. The CDR3 spans 14 residues. With 0 bases removed from V and 1 base from J, the gap between germline ends came to 7 bases. CDR1 is SGHRS and CDR2 is YFSETQ in the germline V gene. The CDR3: CASSLALSQETQYF. The CDR3 coding sequence is TGCGCCAGCAGCTTGGCGCTGAGCCAAGAGACCCAGTACTTC.

This chain links TRBV5-4 with TRBJ2-4; possibly TRBD2 for D (5 bases). CDR3 size: 19 residues. Germline CDR1 reads SGHNT; CDR2 reads YYREEE (reference sequence). Trimming shortened V by 1 base and J by 1 base, and 21 bases separated the two germline ends. CDR3 nucleotides: TGTGCCAGCAGCTTGTCGTCCTTTGGGGAGTTGGGGGCCAAAAACATTCAGTACTTC. It yields the protein CASSLSSFGELGAKNIQYF.

The chain employs TRBV10-3 and TRBJ1-2, with D possibly TRBD1 on 5 matching bases. Germline V gene sequence: CDR1 ENHRY, CDR2 SYGVKD. This CDR3 is built from 17 residues. The ends were cut back, 2 bases at V and 5 bases at J, with 21 bases in the middle. The CDR3 DNA reads as TGTGCCATCAGTGAGGTGGTAGGACAAACCCCGCATTATGGCTACACCTTC. Translation: CAISEVVGQTPHYGYTF.

The chain links TRBV20-1 to TRBJ2-3; D may be TRBD1 (6 bases). The CDR3 runs 11 residues. Germline V CDR1 and CDR2: DFQATT, SNEGSKA (reference sequence). V was pared by 5 bases and J by 6 bases, with 9 bases between. The CDR3 loop is CSAARGDTQYF. DNA for the CDR3: TGCAGTGCTGCTAGGGGGGATACGCAGTATTTT.

The chain combines TRBV5-6 with TRBJ1-4, with 8 bases identical to TRBD1. There are 15 residues in the CDR3. V dropped 3 bases and J dropped 5; count of bases not matched to a gene: 6. CDR1 is SGHDT and CDR2 is YYEEEE in the germline V gene. In DNA, the CDR3 is TGTGCCAGCAGCTCGACAGGGGATCAAAATGAAAAACTGTTTTTT. Translated: CASSSTGDQNEKLFF.

This chain links TRBV7-9 with TRBJ1-1; 11 bases fit TRBD1. V was clipped by 1 base and J by 10 bases; unmatched bases: 5. The CDR3 covers 14 residues. Germline V lookup: CDR1 SEHNR, CDR2 FQNEAQ (reference sequence). CDR3 amino acids: CASSLVGQGGSAFF. The CDR3 bases are TGTGCCAGCAGCTTAGTGGGACAGGGGGGATCAGCTTTCTTT. The full variable domain, in which reference TRBV7-9 and TRBJ1-1 provide the parts outside the CDR3, is DTGVSQNPRHKITKRGQNVTFRCDPISEHNRLYWYRQTLGQGPEFLTYFQNEAQLEKSRLLSDRFSAERPKGSFSTLEIQRTEQGDSAMYLCASSLVGQGGSAFFGQGTRLTVV.

V is TRBV11-3 and J is TRBJ2-7; TRBD2 agrees at 8 bases. V gave up 6 bases and J gave up 1 base; unmatched junction bases: 8. Per the germline V gene, CDR1 is SGHNT and CDR2 is YENEEA. This CDR3 has 15 residues. The CDR3 is CASRNLAGGSYEQYF. The CDR3 DNA is TGTGCCAGCAGAAACCTGGCGGGGGGATCCTACGAGCAGTACTTC.

V is TRBV7-8 and J is TRBJ2-1; 9 positions match TRBD2. The trim removed 8 bases at V and 3 bases at J, leaving 8 bases unmatched. The CDR3 length is 15 residues. The germline CDR1 and CDR2 sequences are SGHVS and FQNEAQ. The chain's CDR3 is CASGLLAGFYNEQFF. The CDR3 region has the DNA TGTGCCAGCGGACTTCTAGCGGGGTTCTACAATGAGCAGTTCTTC. Looking up the rest from reference TRBV7-8 and TRBJ2-1 gives the full variable domain: GAGVSQSPRYKVAKRGQDVALRCDPISGHVSLFWYQQALGQGPEFLTYFQNEAQLDKSGLPSDRFFAERPEGSVSTLKIQRTQQEDSAVYLCASGLLAGFYNEQFFGPGTRLTVL.

The V gene is TRBV7-9, the J gene TRBJ2-7, with 12 bases that match TRBD1. The germline gives CDR1 SEHNR, CDR2 FQNEAQ (reference sequence). The CDR3 sequence is 15 residues long. Trimming cost V 6 bases and J 5 bases; bases outside gene matches: 8. The chain's CDR3 is CASSFSGTGGHEQYF. The CDR3 DNA follows: TGTGCCAGCAGTTTCTCCGGGACAGGGGGCCACGAGCAGTACTTC.

The chain has TRBV5-1 and TRBJ1-1; D is uncertain. Germline V gene sequence: CDR1 SGHRS, CDR2 YFSETQ. Trimming left V 0 bases short and J 5 bases short, with 11 bases between. The CDR3 consists of 14 residues. The CDR3 spells CASSLGYSGTEAFF. DNA for the CDR3: TGCGCCAGCAGCTTGGGCTATTCGGGTACTGAAGCTTTCTTT.

In DNA form, the CDR3 reads TGTGCCAGCAGCTTTTTAAAGGGGACAGGGAAGACCCAGTACTTC. This translates into CASSFLKGTGKTQYF. This sequence joins TRBV7-9 and TRBJ2-5; 9 bases match TRBD1. The CDR3 is made up of 15 amino acids. Germline V gene sequence: CDR1 SEHNR, CDR2 FQNEAQ (reference sequence). J was trimmed by 6 bases and V by 3 bases; bases with no gene match: 8.

The chain joins TRBV5-1 to TRBJ1-6, with D unresolved. This CDR3 is built from 14 residues. Germline loops: CDR1 SGHRS, CDR2 YFSETQ. The V end lost 0 bases, the J end lost 6 bases, and 7 bases lay between the germline ends. The CDR3 here is CASSLAGFNSPLHF. CDR3 sequence (DNA): TGCGCCAGCAGCTTGGCGGGATTTAATTCACCCCTCCACTTT.

In its sample, this clone was seen once. This sequence joins TRBV13 and TRBJ1-2; D gene ambiguous. Germline V gene lookup returns CDR1 PRHDT and CDR2 FYEKMQ (reference sequence). V was cut by 0 bases and J by 8 bases, with 16 bases left in between. The CDR3 contains 15 residues. As DNA, the CDR3 is TGTGCCAGCAGCTTAGGCCGGGGTTGGGAGCAAGGCTACACCTTC. Translating it yields CASSLGRGWEQGYTF.

J is TRBJ2-3 and V is TRBV18; TRBD2 is a possible D gene (6 bases). V was cut by 5 bases and J by 6 bases, with 21 bases left in between. Germline V CDR1 and CDR2: KGHSH, LQKENI. The CDR3 runs 16 residues. CDR3 loop: CASSALAAQHGDTQYF. The CDR3 nucleotides are TGTGCCAGCTCAGCGTTAGCGGCCCAACATGGGGATACGCAGTATTTT.

The chain links TRBV7-9 to TRBJ2-7; tentatively, D is TRBD1 (5 bases). The CDR3 contains 13 residues. Germline V gene sequence: CDR1 SEHNR, CDR2 FQNEAQ (reference sequence). Trimming removed 10 bases at V and 0 bases at J, with 13 bases between. CDR3 DNA: TGTGCCATAGCCCACAGGAGCTCCTACGAGCAGTACTTC. It yields the protein CAIAHRSSYEQYF.

V is TRBV18 and J is TRBJ1-1; 8 bases map to TRBD1. The CDR3 runs to 14 residues. Trimming at V came to 6 bases and at J to 11 bases, leaving 14 bases not matched to a gene. Germline assignment: CDR1 KGHSH and CDR2 LQKENI. For the CDR3, the DNA is TGTGCCAGCTCGGAGGACAGGGACAACCTAAGTGCTTTCTTT. Its translation is CASSEDRDNLSAFF. Complete variable domain (other parts from reference TRBV18 and TRBJ1-1): NAGVMQNPRHLVRRRGQEARLRCSPMKGHSHVYWYRQLPEEGLKFMVYLQKENIIDESGMPKERFSAEFPKEGPSILRIQQVVRGDSAAYFCASSEDRDNLSAFFGQGTRLTVV.

A single count supports this clone. V usage is TRBV7-8 and J usage is TRBJ1-1, with D maybe TRBD1 (6 bases). V was trimmed by 1 base and J by 7 bases, leaving 7 bases between them. The CDR3 covers 12 residues. CDR1 is SGHVS and CDR2 is FQNEAQ in the germline V gene. Written as DNA, the CDR3 is TGTGCCAGCAGCTTAGTACAGGGTGAAGCTTTCTTT. Its translation: CASSLVQGEAFF.

The V and J genes are TRBV5-4 and TRBJ1-1, with TRBD1 matching over 7 bases. The J segment lost 0 bases and the V segment lost 3 bases, leaving 5 bases of the junction unmatched. Germline V gene data show CDR1 as SGHNT and CDR2 as YYREEE (reference sequence). The CDR3 covers 15 residues. Written as DNA, the CDR3 is TGTGCCAGCAGCTGGAGGACAGGCCTGAACACTGAAGCTTTCTTT. Its translation is CASSWRTGLNTEAFF.

The chain employs TRBV18 and TRBJ1-1; D call uncertain. Germline loops: CDR1 KGHSH, CDR2 LQKENI. The CDR3 length is 14 residues. The V end was cut by 1 base, the J end by 3 bases, with 9 bases between. For the CDR3, the DNA is TGTGCCAGCTCACCACGAGAGGGTGACACTGAAGCTTTCTTT. This encodes CASSPREGDTEAFF.